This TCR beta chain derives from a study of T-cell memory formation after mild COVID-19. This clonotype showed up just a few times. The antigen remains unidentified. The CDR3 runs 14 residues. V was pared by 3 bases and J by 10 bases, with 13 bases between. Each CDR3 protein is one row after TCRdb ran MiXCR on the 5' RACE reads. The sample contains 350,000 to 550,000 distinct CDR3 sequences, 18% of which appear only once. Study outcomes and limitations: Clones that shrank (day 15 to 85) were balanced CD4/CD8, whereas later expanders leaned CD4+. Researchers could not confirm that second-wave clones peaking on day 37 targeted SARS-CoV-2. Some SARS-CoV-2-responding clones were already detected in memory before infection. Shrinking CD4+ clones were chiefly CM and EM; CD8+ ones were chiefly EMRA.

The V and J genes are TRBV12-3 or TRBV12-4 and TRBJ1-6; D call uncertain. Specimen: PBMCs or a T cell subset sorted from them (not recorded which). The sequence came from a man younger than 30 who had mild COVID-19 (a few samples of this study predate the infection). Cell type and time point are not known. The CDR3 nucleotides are TGTGCCAGCAGTTTCCCGAGTGTTGGGTCACCCCTCCACTTT. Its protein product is CASSFPSVGSPLHF.